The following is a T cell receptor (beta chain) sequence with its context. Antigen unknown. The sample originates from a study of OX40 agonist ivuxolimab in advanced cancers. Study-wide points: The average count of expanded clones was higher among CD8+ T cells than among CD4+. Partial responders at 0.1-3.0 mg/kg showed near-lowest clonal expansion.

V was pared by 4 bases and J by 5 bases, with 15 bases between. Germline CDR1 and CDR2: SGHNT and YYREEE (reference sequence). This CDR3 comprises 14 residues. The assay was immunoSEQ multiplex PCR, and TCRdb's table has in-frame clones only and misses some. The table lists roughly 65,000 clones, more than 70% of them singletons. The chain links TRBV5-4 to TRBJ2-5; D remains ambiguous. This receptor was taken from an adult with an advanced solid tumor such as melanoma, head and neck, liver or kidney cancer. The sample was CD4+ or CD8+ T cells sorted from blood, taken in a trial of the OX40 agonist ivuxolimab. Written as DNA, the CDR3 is TGTGCCAGCAGCAATGAAGGGCCCGGGGAGACCCAGTACTTC. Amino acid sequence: CASSNEGPGETQYF.